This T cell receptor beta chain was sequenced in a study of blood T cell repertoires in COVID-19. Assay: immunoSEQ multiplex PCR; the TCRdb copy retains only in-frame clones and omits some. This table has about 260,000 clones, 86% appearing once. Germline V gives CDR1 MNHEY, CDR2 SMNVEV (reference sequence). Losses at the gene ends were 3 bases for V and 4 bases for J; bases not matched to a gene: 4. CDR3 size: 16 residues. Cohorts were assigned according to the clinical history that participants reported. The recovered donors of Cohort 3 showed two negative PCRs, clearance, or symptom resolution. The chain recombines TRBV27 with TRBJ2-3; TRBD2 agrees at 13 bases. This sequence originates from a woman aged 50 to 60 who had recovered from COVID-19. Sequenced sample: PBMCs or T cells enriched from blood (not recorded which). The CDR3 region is CASSLRTSGRPDTQYF. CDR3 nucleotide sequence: TGTGCCAGCAGTTTGAGGACTAGCGGGAGACCAGATACGCAGTATTTT.